This TCR beta chain appears in the sequencing data of a study of blood T cell repertoires in COVID-19. Overall study context: Spain, Italy and the United States supplied samples that represented acute and convalescent COVID-19.

Trimming left V 0 bases short and J 8 bases short, with 9 bases between. Germline V gene sequence: CDR1 SGHNT, CDR2 YYREEE (reference sequence). This CDR3 is 14 amino acids long. In the study's own analysis: Reference gene primer amplification gave estimated nucleated cell counts. The data were produced by immunoSEQ multiplex PCR, yet TCRdb's version contains in-frame clones alone and is incomplete. Clone size and the V and J calls come from that table; the DNA yielded D and trimming. The sample lists roughly 120,000 clones; 85% were seen once. Sequencing input: peripheral blood. The receptor comes from a human donor in a cohort sampled during active COVID-19. The chain employs TRBV5-4 and TRBJ1-6; D gene ambiguous. CDR3 sequence: CASSLARVDSPLHF. The CDR3 DNA sequence: TGTGCCAGCAGCTTGGCCCGGGTAGATTCACCCCTCCACTTT.